This T cell receptor (beta chain) originates from a study of OX40 agonist ivuxolimab in advanced cancers. Overall study findings and caveats: Among the lowest peripheral clonal expansion occurred in 0.1-3.0 mg/kg partial responders.

This CDR3 spans 12 amino acids. Germline assignment: CDR1 GTSNPN and CDR2 SVGIG (reference sequence). V lost 3 bases to trimming and J lost 8 bases, with 13 bases between them. Sequencing was performed with immunoSEQ multiplex PCR; in TCRdb, only in-frame clones are kept and a portion is missing. The data contain 65,000 to 95,000 clones, around four fifths of them seen just once; the ten biggest clones take up about 0.73%. This clone was seen many times. The antigen remains unidentified. At cycle 4 day 1, cycle 7 day 1, and baseline, blood was sampled. Here the sequenced sample was CD4+ or CD8+ T cells sorted from blood, taken in a trial of the OX40 agonist ivuxolimab. V usage is TRBV30 and J usage is TRBJ1-1; D may be TRBD1 (5 bases). The source is an adult with an advanced solid tumor such as melanoma, head and neck, liver or kidney cancer. CDR3 nucleotide sequence: TGTGCCTGGAGGGTCTCGGGACCCGAAGCTTTCTTT. Protein product: CAWRVSGPEAFF.